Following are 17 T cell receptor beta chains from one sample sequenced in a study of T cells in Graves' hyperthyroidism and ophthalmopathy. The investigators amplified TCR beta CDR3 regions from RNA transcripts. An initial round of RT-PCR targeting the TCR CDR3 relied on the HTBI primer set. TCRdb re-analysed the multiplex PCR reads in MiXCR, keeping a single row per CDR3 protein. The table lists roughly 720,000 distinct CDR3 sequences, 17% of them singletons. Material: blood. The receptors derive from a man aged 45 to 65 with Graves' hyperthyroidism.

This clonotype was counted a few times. The CDR3 spells CASSPSGHGEQYF. CDR3 nucleotide sequence: TGCGCCAGCAGCCCTAGCGGCCACGGCGAGCAGTACTTC. V and J are TRBV10-1 and TRBJ2-7; 7 positions match TRBD2. Per germline, CDR1 WNHNN and CDR2 SYGVQD (reference sequence). This CDR3 has 13 residues. Losses at the gene ends were 6 bases for V and 6 bases for J; bases not matched to a gene: 8.

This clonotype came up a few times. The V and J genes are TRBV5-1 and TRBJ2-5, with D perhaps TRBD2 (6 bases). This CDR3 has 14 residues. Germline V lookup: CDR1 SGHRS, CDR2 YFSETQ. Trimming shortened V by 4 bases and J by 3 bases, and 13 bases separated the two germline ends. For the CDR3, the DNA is TGCGCCAGCAGCCGAGGGGCGGGGAAAGAGACCCAGTACTTC. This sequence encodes CASSRGAGKETQYF.

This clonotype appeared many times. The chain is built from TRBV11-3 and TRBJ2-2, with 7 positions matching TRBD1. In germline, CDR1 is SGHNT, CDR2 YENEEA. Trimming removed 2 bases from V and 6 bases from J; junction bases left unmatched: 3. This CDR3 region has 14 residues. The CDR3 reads CASSLSDRAGELFF. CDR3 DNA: TGTGCCAGCAGCTTATCTGACAGGGCCGGGGAGCTGTTTTTT. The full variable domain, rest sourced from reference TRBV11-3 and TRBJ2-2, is EAGVVQSPRYKIIEKKQPVAFWCNPISGHNTLYWYLQNLGQGPELLIRYENEEAVDDSQLPKDRFSAERLKGVDSTLKIQPAELGDSAVYLCASSLSDRAGELFFGEGSRLTVL.

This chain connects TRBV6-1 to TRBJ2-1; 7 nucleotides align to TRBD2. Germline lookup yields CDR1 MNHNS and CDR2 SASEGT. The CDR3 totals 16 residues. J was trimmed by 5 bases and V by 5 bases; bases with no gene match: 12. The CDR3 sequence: CASSFPPAGVDNEQFF. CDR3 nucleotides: TGTGCCAGCAGTTTCCCTCCTGCGGGAGTTGACAATGAGCAGTTCTTC.

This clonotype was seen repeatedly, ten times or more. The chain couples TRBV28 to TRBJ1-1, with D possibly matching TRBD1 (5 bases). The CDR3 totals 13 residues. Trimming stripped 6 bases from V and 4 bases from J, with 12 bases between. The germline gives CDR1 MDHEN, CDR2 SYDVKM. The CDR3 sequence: CASSLEGSTEAFF. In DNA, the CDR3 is TGTGCCAGCAGCTTAGAGGGGAGCACTGAAGCTTTCTTT.

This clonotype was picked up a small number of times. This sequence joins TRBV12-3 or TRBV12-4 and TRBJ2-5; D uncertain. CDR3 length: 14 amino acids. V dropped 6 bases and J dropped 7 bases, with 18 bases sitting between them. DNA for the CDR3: TGTGCCAGCAGCCTCGTATTTCAGGCGAGGACCCAGTACTTC. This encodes CASSLVFQARTQYF.

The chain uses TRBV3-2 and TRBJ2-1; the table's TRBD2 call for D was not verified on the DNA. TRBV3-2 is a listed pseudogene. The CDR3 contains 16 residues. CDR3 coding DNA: TGTGCCAGCAGCCCCTACGGCAGCGGGAGGGCACATGAGCAGTTCTTC. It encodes CASSPYGSGRAHEQFF.

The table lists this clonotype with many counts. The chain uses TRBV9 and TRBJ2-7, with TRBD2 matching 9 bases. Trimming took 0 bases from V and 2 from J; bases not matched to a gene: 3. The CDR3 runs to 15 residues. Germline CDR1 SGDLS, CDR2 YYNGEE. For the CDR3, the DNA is TGTGCCAGCAGCGTAGATGTAGCGGGAGCCTACGAGCAGTACTTC. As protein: CASSVDVAGAYEQYF.

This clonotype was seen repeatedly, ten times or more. The CDR3 nucleotides are TGTGCCAGCAGTTTATCGGGGATGTCCTACGAGCAGTACTTC. Protein sequence: CASSLSGMSYEQYF. This chain links TRBV28 with TRBJ2-7; maybe TRBD2 (5 bases). The ends were cut back, 1 base at V and 1 base at J, with 8 bases in the middle. CDR1 MDHEN and CDR2 SYDVKM come from the germline V gene. The CDR3 loop spans 14 amino acids.

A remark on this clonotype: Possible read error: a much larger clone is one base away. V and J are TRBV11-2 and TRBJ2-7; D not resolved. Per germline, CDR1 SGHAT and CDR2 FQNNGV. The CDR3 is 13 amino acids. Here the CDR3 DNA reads TGTGCCAGCAGCTTAGCTCACCGGTACGAGCAGTGCTTC. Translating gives CASSLAHRYEQCF.

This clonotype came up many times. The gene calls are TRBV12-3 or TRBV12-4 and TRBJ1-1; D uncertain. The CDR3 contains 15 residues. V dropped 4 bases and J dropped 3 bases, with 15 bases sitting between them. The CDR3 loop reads CASSSDQSMDTEAFF. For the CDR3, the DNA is TGTGCCAGCAGTTCAGATCAGAGTATGGACACTGAAGCTTTCTTT.

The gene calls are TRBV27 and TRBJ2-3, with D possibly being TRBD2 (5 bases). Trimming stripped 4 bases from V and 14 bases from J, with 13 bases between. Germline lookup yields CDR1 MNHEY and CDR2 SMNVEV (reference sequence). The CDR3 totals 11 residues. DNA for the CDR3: TGTGCCAGCAGTTACGGACTTGAGCGGTATTTT. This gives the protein CASSYGLERYF.

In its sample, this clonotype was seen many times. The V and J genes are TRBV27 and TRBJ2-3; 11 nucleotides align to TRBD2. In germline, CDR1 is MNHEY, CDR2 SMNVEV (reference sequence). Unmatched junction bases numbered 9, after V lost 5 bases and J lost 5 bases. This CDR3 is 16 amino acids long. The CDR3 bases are TGTGCCAGCAGTCTCGTCATAGCGGGAGGGGTAGATACGCAGTATTTT. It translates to CASSLVIAGGVDTQYF.

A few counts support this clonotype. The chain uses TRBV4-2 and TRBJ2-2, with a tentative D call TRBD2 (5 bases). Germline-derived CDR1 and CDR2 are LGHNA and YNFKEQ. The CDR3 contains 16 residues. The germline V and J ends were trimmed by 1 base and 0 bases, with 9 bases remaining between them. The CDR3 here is CASSQVSGANTGELFF. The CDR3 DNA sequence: TGTGCCAGCAGCCAAGTAAGCGGAGCGAACACCGGGGAGCTGTTTTTT.

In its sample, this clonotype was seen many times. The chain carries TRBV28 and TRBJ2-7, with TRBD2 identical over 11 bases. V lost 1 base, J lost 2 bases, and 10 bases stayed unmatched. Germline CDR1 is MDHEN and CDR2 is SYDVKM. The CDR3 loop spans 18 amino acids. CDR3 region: CASSLLLAGGPPAYEQYF. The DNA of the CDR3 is TGTGCCAGCAGTTTATTGCTAGCGGGAGGCCCTCCTGCCTACGAGCAGTACTTC.

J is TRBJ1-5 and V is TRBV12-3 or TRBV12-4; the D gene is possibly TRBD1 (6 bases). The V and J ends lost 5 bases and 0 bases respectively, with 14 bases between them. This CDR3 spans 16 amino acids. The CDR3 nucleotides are TGTGCCAGCAGTGCCAACAGGGACTATAGCAATCAGCCCCAGCATTTT. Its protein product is CASSANRDYSNQPQHF.

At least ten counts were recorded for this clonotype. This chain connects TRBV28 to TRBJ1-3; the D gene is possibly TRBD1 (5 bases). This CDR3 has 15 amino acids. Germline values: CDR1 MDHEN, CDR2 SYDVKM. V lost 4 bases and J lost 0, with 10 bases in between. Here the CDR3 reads CASSSLGGSGNTIYF. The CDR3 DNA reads TGTGCCAGCAGTTCCCTGGGGGGCTCTGGAAACACCATATATTTT.